The rows below give T cell receptor beta chains drawn from one sample of a study of T cells in Graves' hyperthyroidism and ophthalmopathy. TCRdb re-called the multiplex PCR reads through MiXCR, storing one row per CDR3 protein. The table includes about 290,000 distinct CDR3 sequences, 13% detected once. Sample: blood. The origin of the receptors is a woman in her 30s with Graves' hyperthyroidism that later progressed to Graves' ophthalmopathy. CDR3s include the opening cysteine and the closing phenylalanine or tryptophan. Fields, in order: J gene, V gene, D gene, clone size, CDR3 protein, CDR3 DNA. D genes are given only for firm matches. The listing skips clone size in some rows; elsewhere it reads once, few, many or a size class.

J: TRBJ2-7; V: TRBV19; D: TRBD2; size: few; CDR3: CASSSIAGGPYEQYF; DNA: TGTGCCAGTAGCTCTATAGCGGGAGGGCCATACGAGCAGTACTTC
J: TRBJ1-2; V: TRBV7-9; D: .; size: many; CDR3: CASSLKGTKANYGYTF; DNA: TGTGCCAGCAGCTTAAAGGGGACAAAAGCTAACTATGGCTACACCTTC
J: TRBJ2-3; V: TRBV28; D: .; size: many; CDR3: CASSLAARAGTDTQYF; DNA: TGTGCCAGCAGTTTAGCAGCGCGTGCGGGGACAGATACGCAGTATTTT
J: TRBJ2-7; V: TRBV4-1; D: TRBD2; size: .; CDR3: CATSRVAGGVEQYF; DNA: TGCGCCACCTCCCGCGTAGCGGGAGGAGTCGAGCAGTACTTC
J: TRBJ1-1; V: TRBV9; D: .; size: many; CDR3: CASSERDLRPLNTEAFF; DNA: TGTGCCAGCAGCGAACGGGACCTAAGACCCTTGAACACTGAAGCTTTCTTT
J: TRBJ2-2; V: TRBV24-1; D: .; size: many; CDR3: CATSGAGHTGELFF; DNA: TGTGCCACCAGTGGCGCAGGACACACCGGGGAGCTGTTTTTT
J: TRBJ2-3; V: TRBV5-8; D: TRBD2; size: few; CDR3: CASSRGTSGTTDTQYF; DNA: TGTGCCAGCAGCCGAGGGACTAGCGGGACCACAGATACGCAGTATTTT
J: TRBJ1-5; V: TRBV6-2/TRBV6-3; D: .; size: many; CDR3: CASTPGRDYQPQHF; DNA: TGTGCCAGCACCCCCGGCAGAGACTACCAGCCCCAGCATTTT
J: TRBJ2-5; V: TRBV29-1; D: TRBD2; size: many; CDR3: CSVRGDSKKTQYF; DNA: TGCAGCGTGCGGGGGGACTCCAAGAAAACCCAGTACTTC
J: TRBJ2-1; V: TRBV11-3; D: .; size: many; CDR3: CASSSPRVSGPNEQFF; DNA: TGTGCCAGCAGCTCCCCGAGAGTTTCGGGACCTAATGAGCAGTTCTTC
J: TRBJ1-2; V: TRBV30; D: TRBD1; size: many; CDR3: CAWSGTVINYGYTF; DNA: TGTGCCTGGAGCGGGACAGTGATTAACTATGGCTACACCTTC
J: TRBJ2-2; V: TRBV12-3/TRBV12-4; D: .; size: .; CDR3: CASSFGSGELFF; DNA: TGTGCCAGCAGCTTCGGGTCCGGGGAGCTGTTTTTT
J: TRBJ2-3; V: TRBV2; D: TRBD2; size: many; CDR3: CASRELAGSPDTQYF; DNA: TGTGCCAGCAGAGAACTAGCGGGATCGCCAGATACGCAGTATTTT
J: TRBJ1-2; V: TRBV7-2; D: .; size: many; CDR3: CASSGRGGWGYTF; DNA: TGTGCCAGCAGCGGCCGCGGAGGATGGGGCTACACCTTC
J: TRBJ2-5; V: TRBV7-6; D: TRBD1; size: .; CDR3: CASSLYTGGQETQYF; DNA: TGTGCCAGCAGCTTATATACAGGGGGCCAAGAGACCCAGTACTTC
J: TRBJ1-1; V: TRBV28; D: .; size: .; CDR3: CASSSGWGGTEAFF; DNA: TGTGCCAGCAGTTCAGGGTGGGGGGGCACTGAAGCTTTCTTT
J: TRBJ2-1; V: TRBV28; D: TRBD1; size: many; CDR3: CASRRDRRNEQFF; DNA: TGTGCCAGCAGAAGGGACAGAAGAAATGAGCAGTTCTTC